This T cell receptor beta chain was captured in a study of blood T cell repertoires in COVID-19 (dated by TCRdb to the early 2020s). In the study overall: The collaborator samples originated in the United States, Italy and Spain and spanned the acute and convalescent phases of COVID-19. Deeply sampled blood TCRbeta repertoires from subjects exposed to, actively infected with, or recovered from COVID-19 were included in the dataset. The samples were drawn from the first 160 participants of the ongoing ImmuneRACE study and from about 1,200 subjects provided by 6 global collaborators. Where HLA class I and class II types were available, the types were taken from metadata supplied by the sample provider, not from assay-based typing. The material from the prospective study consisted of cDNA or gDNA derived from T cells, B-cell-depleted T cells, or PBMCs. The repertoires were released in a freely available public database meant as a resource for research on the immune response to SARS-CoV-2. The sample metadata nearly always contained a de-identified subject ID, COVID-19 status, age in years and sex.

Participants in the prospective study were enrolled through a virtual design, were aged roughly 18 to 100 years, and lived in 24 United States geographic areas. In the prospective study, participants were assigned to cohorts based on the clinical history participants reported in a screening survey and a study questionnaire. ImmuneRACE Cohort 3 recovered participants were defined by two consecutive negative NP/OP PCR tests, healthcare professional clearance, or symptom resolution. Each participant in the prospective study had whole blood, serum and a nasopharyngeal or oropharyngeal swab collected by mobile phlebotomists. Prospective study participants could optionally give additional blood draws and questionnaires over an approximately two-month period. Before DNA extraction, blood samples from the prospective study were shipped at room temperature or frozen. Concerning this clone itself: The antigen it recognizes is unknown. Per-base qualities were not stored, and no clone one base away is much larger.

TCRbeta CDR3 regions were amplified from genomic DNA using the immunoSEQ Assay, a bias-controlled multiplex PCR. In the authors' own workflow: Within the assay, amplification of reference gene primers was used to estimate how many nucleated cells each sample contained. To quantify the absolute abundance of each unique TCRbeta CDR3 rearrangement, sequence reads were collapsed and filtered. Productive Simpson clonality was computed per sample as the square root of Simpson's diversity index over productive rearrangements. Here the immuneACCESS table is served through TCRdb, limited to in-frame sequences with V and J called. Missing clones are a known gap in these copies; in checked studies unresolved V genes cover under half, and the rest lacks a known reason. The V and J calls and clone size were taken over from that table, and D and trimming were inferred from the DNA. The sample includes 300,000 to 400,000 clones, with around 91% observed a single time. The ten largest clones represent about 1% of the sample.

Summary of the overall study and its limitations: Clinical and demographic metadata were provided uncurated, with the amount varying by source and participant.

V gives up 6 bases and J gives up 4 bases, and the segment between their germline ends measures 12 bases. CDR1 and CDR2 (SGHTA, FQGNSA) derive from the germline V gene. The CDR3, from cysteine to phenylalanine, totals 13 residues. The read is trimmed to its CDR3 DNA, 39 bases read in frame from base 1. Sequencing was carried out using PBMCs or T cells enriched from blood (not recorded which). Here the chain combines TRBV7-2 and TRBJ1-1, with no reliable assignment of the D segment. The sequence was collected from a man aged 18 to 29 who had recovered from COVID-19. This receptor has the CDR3 CASSKKSGTEAFF. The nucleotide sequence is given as TGTGCCAGCAGTAAGAAGTCGGGCACTGAAGCTTTCTTT. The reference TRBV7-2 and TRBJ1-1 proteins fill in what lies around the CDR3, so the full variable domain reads GAGVSQSPSNKVTEKGKDVELRCDPISGHTALYWYRQSLGQGLEFLIYFQGNSAPDKSGLPSDRFSAERTGGSVSTLTIQRTQQEDSAVYLCASSKKSGTEAFFGQGTRLTVV.